This T cell receptor (beta chain) is from a study of shared clonotypes between healthy human individuals. TCRdb keeps only in-frame clones here, not all; method: immunoSEQ multiplex PCR. The table includes about 380,000 clones, approximately 96% detected once. V was cut by 0 bases and J by 2 bases, with 6 bases left in between. The germline gives CDR1 SGHDT, CDR2 YYEEEE. CDR3 size: 13 residues. This receptor was taken from a man aged 30 to 45 in good health. The rearrangement uses TRBV5-6 and TRBJ2-7; D gene uncertain. Sequenced: memory CD8+ T cells sorted from blood. Subset noted: CD45RO+ cells pooled with CCR7-negative TemRA cells. The CDR3 is CASSLAATYEQYF. The CDR3, as DNA: TGTGCCAGCAGCTTGGCGGCCACCTACGAGCAGTACTTC.